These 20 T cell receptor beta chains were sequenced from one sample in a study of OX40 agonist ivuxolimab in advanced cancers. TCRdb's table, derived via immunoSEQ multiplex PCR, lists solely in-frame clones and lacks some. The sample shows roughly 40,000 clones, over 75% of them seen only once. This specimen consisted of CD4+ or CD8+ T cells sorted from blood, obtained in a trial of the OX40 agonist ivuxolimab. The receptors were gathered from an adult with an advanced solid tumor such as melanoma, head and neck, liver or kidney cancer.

CDR3 in DNA: TGTGCCAGCTCACCACCCCTGACTAGCGGGAGCACAGATACGCAGTATTTT. It specifies CASSPPLTSGSTDTQYF. The chain uses TRBV18 and TRBJ2-3; 10 nucleotides align to TRBD2. The CDR3 consists of 17 residues. Germline loops: CDR1 KGHSH, CDR2 LQKENI. The V segment lost 0 bases and the J segment 0 bases; nucleotides outside the gene matches: 3. Looking up the rest from reference TRBV18 and TRBJ2-3 gives the full variable domain: NAGVMQNPRHLVRRRGQEARLRCSPMKGHSHVYWYRQLPEEGLKFMVYLQKENIIDESGMPKERFSAEFPKEGPSILRIQQVVRGDSAAYFCASSPPLTSGSTDTQYFGPGTRLTVL.

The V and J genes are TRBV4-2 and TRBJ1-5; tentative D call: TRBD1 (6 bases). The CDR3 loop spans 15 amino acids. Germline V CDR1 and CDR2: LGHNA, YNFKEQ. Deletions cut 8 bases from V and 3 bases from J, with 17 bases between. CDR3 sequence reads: CASGRTEQDNQPQHF. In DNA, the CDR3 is TGTGCCAGCGGGAGGACAGAACAAGACAATCAGCCCCAGCATTTT.

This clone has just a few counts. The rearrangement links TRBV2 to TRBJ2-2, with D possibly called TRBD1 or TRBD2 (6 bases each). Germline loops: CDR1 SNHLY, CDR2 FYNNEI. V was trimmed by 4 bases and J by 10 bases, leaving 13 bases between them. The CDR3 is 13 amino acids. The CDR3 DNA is TGTGCCAGCAGTGCGGGGGACAACTTGGAGCTGTTTTTT. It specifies CASSAGDNLELFF.

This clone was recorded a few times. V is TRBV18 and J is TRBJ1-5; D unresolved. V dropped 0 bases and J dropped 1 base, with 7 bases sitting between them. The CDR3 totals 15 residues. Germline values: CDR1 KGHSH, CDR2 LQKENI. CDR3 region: CASSPPGTSNQPQHF. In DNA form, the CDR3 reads TGTGCCAGCTCACCACCGGGAACCAGCAATCAGCCCCAGCATTTT.

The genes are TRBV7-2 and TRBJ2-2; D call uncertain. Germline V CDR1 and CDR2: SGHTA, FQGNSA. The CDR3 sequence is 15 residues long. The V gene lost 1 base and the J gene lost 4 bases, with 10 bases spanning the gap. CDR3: CASSLGRAGTGELFF. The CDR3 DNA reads TGTGCCAGCAGCTTAGGTAGGGCCGGCACCGGGGAGCTGTTTTTT. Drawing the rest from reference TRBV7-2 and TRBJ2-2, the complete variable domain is GAGVSQSPSNKVTEKGKDVELRCDPISGHTALYWYRQSLGQGLEFLIYFQGNSAPDKSGLPSDRFSAERTGGSVSTLTIQRTQQEDSAVYLCASSLGRAGTGELFFGEGSRLTVL.

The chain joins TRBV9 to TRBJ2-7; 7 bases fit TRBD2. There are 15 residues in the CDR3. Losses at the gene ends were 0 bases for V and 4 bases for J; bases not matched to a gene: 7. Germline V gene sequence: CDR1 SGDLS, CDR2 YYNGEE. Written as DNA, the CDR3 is TGTGCCAGCAGCGTAGCCACTGGTAGCGGGTACGAGCAGTACTTC. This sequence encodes CASSVATGSGYEQYF.

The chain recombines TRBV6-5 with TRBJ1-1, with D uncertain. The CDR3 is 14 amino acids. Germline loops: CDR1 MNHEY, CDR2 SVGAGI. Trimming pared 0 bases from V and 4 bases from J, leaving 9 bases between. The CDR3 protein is CASSYSIEGTEAFF. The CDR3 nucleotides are TGTGCCAGCAGTTACTCGATCGAGGGCACTGAAGCTTTCTTT.

Here the CDR3 reads CASSSEDRNTEAFF. The CDR3 coding sequence is TGTGCCAGCAGCTCAGAGGACAGAAACACTGAAGCTTTCTTT. V is TRBV12-1 and J is TRBJ1-1; TRBD1 is the table's D call and was not checked against the DNA. TRBV12-1 is a known pseudogene. This CDR3 has 14 residues.

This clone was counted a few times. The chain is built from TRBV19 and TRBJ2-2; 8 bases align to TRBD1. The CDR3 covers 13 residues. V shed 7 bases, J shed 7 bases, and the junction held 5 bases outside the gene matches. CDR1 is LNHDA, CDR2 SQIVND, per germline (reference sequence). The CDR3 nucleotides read TGTGCCAGTATCCAGGACAGGGTCGGGGAGCTGTTTTTT. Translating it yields CASIQDRVGELFF.

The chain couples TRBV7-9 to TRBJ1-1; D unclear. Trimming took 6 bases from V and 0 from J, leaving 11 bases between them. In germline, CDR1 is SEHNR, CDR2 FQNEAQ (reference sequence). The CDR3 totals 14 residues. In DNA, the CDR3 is TGTGCCAGCAGGCCAAACTCCTTGAACACTGAAGCTTTCTTT. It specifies CASRPNSLNTEAFF.

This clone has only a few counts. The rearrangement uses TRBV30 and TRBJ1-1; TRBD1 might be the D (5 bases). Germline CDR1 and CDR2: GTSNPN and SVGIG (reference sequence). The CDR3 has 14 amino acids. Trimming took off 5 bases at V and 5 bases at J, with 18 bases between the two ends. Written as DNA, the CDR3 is TGTGCCTGGCACTTTCGGGGCTCGGAGACTGAAGCTTTCTTT. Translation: CAWHFRGSETEAFF.

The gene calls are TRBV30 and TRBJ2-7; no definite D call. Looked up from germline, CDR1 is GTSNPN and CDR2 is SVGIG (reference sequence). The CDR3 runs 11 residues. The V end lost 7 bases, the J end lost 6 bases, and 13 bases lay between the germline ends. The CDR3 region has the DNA TGTGCCTTGGGATCTCTGGTCGAGCAGTACTTC. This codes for CALGSLVEQYF.

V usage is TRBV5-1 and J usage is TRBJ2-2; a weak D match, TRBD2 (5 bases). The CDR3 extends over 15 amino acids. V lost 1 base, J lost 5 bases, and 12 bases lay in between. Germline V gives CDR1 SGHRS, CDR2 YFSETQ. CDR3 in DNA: TGCGCCAGCAGCTTGAACGGGCCGGGGACCGGGGAGCTGTTTTTT. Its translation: CASSLNGPGTGELFF.

The CDR3 DNA sequence: TGTGCCAGCAGCAAAGGGGACAATAGAGCAGGGCCTAGCAATCAGCCCCAGCATTTT. It codes for CASSKGDNRAGPSNQPQHF. The rearrangement joins TRBV21-1 to TRBJ1-5; TRBD1 was called by the table and not checked on the DNA. TRBV21-1 is reported as a pseudogene. This CDR3 contains 19 residues.

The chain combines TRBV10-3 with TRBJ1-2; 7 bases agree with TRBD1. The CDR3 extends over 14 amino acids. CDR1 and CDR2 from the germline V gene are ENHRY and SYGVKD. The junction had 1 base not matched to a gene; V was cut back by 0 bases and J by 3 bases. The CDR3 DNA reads TGTGCCATCAGTGAGTCAACAGGGGACTATGGCTACACCTTC. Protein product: CAISESTGDYGYTF.

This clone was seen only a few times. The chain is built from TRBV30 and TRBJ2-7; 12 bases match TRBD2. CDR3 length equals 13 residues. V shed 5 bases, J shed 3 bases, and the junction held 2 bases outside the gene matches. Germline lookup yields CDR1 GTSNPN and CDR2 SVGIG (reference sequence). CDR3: CAWSGLAGYEQYF. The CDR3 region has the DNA TGTGCCTGGTCGGGACTAGCGGGCTACGAGCAGTACTTC. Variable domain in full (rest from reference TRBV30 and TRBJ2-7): SQTIHQWPATLVQPVGSPLSLECTVEGTSNPNLYWYRQAAGRGLQLLFYSVGIGQISSEVPQNLSASRPQDRQFILSSKKLLLSDSGFYLCAWSGLAGYEQYFGPGTRLTVT.

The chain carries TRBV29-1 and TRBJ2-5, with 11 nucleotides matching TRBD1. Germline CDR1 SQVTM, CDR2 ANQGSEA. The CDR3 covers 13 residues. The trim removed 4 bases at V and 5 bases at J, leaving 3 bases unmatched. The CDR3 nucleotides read TGCAGCGTTGCAGGACAGGGGGCGGAGACCCAGTACTTC. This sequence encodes CSVAGQGAETQYF. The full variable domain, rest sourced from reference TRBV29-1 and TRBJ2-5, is SAVISQKPSRDICQRGTSLTIQCQVDSQVTMMFWYRQQPGQSLTLIATANQGSEATYESGFVIDKFPISRPNLTFSTLTVSNMSPEDSSIYLCSVAGQGAETQYFGPGTRLLVL.

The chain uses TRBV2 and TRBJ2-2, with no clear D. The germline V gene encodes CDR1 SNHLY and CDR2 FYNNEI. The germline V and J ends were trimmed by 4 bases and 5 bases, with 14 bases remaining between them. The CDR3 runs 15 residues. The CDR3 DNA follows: TGTGCCAGCAGTGCCTTATATGGGCCGACCGGGGAGCTGTTTTTT. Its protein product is CASSALYGPTGELFF.

CDR3 sequence: CASSLNVVNGYTF. The CDR3 coding sequence is TGTGCCAGCAGCTTGAACGTTGTAAATGGCTACACCTTC. The chain combines TRBV5-4 with TRBJ1-2; D unclear. The CDR3 totals 13 residues. Per the germline V gene, CDR1 is SGHNT and CDR2 is YYREEE (reference sequence). Trimming cost V 1 base and J 6 bases, with 10 bases left between them.

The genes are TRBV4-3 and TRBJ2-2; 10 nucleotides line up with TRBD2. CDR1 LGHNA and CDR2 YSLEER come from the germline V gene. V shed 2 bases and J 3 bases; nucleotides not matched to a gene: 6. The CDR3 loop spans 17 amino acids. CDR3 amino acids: CASSQPPAGGDTGELFF. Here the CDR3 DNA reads TGCGCCAGCAGCCAACCACCAGCGGGAGGGGACACCGGGGAGCTGTTTTTT.